One sample yielded the 3 T cell receptor beta chains listed below, sequenced in a study of blood T cell repertoires in COVID-19. Sequencing used immunoSEQ multiplex PCR; TCRdb keeps in-frame clones, though not all of them. In the table there are under 150,000 clones, around 88% of which are singletons. Sequenced: peripheral blood. These receptors all come from a human donor in a cohort sampled during active COVID-19.

The chain joins TRBV3-1 (or the pseudogene TRBV3-2) to TRBJ2-1, with 7 bases identical to TRBD1. V lost 0 bases, J lost 1 base, and 3 bases stayed unmatched. The CDR3 extends over 16 amino acids. CDR1 is LGHDT, CDR2 YNNKEL, per germline (reference sequence). CDR3 protein: CASSQDGTDSYNEQFF. CDR3 in DNA: TGTGCCAGCAGCCAAGATGGGACAGATTCCTACAATGAGCAGTTCTTC.

V gene TRBV20-1 combines with J gene TRBJ2-3, with D unresolved. Germline V lookup: CDR1 DFQATT, CDR2 SNEGSKA (reference sequence). The CDR3 has 10 amino acids. V was shortened by 0 bases and J by 7 bases, with 2 bases between the two germline ends. CDR3 loop: CSARDNTQYF. DNA for the CDR3: TGCAGTGCTAGAGACAATACGCAGTATTTT.

This chain joins TRBV7-6 and TRBJ2-5; 10 bases match TRBD1. V shed 6 bases, J shed 5 bases, and the junction held 15 bases outside the gene matches. The CDR3 is 17 residues long. Germline V gene sequence: CDR1 SGHVS, CDR2 FNYEAQ. This CDR3 reads CASSFIPTGGWRETQYF. CDR3 DNA: TGTGCCAGCAGTTTTATACCGACAGGGGGCTGGAGGGAGACCCAGTACTTC.